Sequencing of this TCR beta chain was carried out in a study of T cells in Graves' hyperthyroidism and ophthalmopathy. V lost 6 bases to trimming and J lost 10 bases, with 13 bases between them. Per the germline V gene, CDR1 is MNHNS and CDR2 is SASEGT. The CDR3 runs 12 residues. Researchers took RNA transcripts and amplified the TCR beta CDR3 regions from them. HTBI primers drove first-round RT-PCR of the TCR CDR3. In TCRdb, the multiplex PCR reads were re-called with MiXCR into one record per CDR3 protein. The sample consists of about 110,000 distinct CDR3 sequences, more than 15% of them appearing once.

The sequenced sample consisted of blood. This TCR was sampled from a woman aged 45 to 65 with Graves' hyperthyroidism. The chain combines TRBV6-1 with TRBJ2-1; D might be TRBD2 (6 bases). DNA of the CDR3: TGTGCCAGCAGCCCCGGGAGAACCGAGCAGTTCTTC. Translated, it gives CASSPGRTEQFF.